This TCR beta chain was retrieved from a study of blood T cell repertoires in COVID-19 (TCRdb year 2020). At the level of the whole study: Collaborator samples came from the United States, Italy and Spain and covered acute and convalescent phases of COVID-19. Where available, HLA class I and class II types were obtained from metadata supplied by the sample provider rather than from assay-based typing. Subjects who had been exposed to COVID-19, were actively infected with it, or had recovered from it provided the deeply sampled blood TCRbeta repertoires that made up the dataset. Nearly every sample came with metadata listing a de-identified subject ID, COVID-19 status, age in years and sex. A freely available public database, intended as a resource for researchers studying the immune response to SARS-CoV-2, is where the repertoires were released. The samples were drawn from the first 160 participants of the ongoing ImmuneRACE study and from some 1,300 subjects provided by 6 global collaborators. The prospective study material was composed of cDNA or gDNA derived from T cells, B-cell-depleted T cells, or PBMCs. Beyond this particular receptor, the publication reports: Clinical and demographic metadata were provided uncurated, with the amount varying by source and participant.

As for this clone: It lacks a known antigen. No base quality values were provided; no much bigger clone lies one nucleotide off.

The cysteine opens and the phenylalanine closes a CDR3 of 14 amino acids. Only CDR3 DNA is held: 42 bases, read in frame from base 1. As encoded in the germline V gene, CDR1 is SGHTA while CDR2 is FQGNSA. The junction shows trimming of 2 bases on V and 3 bases on J, plus 8 bases between the germline ends. The collaborating institutions used their own protocols to collect whole blood in K2EDTA tubes. Collaborator samples were shipped for TCRbeta analysis as frozen whole blood, isolated PBMCs, or DNA extracted from either sample type. The immunoSEQ Assay, a bias-controlled multiplex PCR, was used to amplify TCRbeta CDR3 regions from genomic DNA. Concerning the study's data processing: Within the assay, amplification of reference gene primers was used to estimate how many nucleated cells each sample contained. To quantify the absolute abundance of each unique TCRbeta CDR3 rearrangement, sequence reads were collapsed and filtered. Productive Simpson clonality was computed per sample as the square root of Simpson's diversity index over productive rearrangements. Entries here come from immuneACCESS through TCRdb and include only in-frame sequences with V and J called. Some clones fail to appear in such tables; in the studies checked, an unresolved V gene covers under half of the shortfall, and the cause of the remainder is unknown. V and J calls and clone size are those listed in that table; D and trimming were worked out from the DNA. The sample table records 90,000 to 150,000 clones; roughly 89% of these occur just once. Approximately 2% of the sample comes from the top ten.

This receptor was obtained from a woman aged 45 to 65 with acute or convalescent COVID-19. Sequenced input: peripheral blood. The rearranged segments are TRBV7-2 and TRBJ1-5; the D gene lacks a confident call. The nucleotide sequence is given as TGTGCCAGCAGCTTAACGAGGAACAATCAGCCCCAGCATTTT. This gives the protein CASSLTRNNQPQHF.